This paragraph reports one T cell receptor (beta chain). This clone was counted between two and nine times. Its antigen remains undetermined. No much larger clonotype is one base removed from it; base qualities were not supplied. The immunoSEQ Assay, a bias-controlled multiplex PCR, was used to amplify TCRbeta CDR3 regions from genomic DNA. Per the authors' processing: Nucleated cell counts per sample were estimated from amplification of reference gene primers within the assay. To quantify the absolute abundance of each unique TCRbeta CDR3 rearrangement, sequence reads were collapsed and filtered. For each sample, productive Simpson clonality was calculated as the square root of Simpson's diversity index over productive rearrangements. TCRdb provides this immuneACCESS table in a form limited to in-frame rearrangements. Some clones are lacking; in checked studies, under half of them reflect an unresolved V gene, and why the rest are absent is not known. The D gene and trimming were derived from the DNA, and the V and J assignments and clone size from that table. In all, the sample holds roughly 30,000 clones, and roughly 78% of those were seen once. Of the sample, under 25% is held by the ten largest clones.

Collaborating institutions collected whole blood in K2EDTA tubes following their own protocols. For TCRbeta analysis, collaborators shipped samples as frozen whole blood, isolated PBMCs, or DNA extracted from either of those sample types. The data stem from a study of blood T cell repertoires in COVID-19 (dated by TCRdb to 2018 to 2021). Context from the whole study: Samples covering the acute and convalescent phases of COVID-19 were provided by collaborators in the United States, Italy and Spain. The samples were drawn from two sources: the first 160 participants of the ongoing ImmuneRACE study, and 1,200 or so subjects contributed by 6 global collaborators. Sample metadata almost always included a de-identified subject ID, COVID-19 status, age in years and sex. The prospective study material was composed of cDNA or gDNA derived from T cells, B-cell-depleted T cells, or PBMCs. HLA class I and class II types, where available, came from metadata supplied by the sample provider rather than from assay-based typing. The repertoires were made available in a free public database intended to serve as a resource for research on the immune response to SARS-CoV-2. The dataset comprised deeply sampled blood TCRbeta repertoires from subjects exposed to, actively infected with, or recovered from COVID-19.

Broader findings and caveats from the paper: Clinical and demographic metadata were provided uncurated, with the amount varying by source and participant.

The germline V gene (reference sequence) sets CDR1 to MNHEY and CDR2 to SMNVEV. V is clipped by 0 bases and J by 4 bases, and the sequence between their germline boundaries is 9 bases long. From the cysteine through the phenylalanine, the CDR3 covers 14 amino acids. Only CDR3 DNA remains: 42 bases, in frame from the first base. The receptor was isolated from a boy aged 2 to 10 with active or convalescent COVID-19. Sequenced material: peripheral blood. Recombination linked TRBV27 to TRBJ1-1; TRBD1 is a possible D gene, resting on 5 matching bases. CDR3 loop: CASSLSWGGTEAFF. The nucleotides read TGTGCCAGCAGTTTATCGTGGGGCGGCACTGAAGCTTTCTTT.